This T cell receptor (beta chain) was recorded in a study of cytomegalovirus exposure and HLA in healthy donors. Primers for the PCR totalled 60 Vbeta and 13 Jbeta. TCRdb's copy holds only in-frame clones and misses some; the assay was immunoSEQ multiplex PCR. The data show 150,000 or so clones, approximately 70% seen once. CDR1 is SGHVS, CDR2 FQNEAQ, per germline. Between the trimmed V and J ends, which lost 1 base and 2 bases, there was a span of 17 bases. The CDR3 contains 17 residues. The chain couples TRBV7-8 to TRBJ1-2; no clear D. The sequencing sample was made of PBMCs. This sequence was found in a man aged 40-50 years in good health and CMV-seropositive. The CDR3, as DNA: TGTGCCAGCAGCTTAGTGGGTCCCTGGGAGTTCAACTATGGCTACACCTTC. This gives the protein CASSLVGPWEFNYGYTF.